The source of this T cell receptor beta chain is a study of early stage breast cancer tumors. Study-level background: Of around 16 invasive breast tumors, twelve were hormone receptor-positive, HER2-negative.

Notes on this clone: Antigen unknown.

Germline values: CDR1 LNHDA, CDR2 SQIVND (reference sequence). The CDR3 spans 16 residues. Trimming took off 3 bases at V and 1 base at J, with 12 bases between the two ends. Study results and limitations: Commonly generated sequences made up most enriched TCRB sequences shared between patients.

Some clones are missing from TCRdb's copy, which holds only in-frame ones; the method was immunoSEQ multiplex PCR. The top ten hold 7.5% to 10% of the sample, which has some 24,000 clones, 60% to 70% seen once. This receptor was taken from a person in their sixties or seventies with breast cancer. The chain combines TRBV19 with TRBJ2-2; D perhaps matches TRBD2 (5 bases). The specimen was breast tumor tissue. The CDR3 spells CASSIRAGMNTGELFF. The DNA of the CDR3 is TGTGCCAGTAGTATTAGGGCCGGGATGAACACCGGGGAGCTGTTTTTT.